The clone carrying this TCR beta chain was detected many times. Its specificity is not known. The data stem from a study of CD8 T cells in ankylosing spondylitis. Study outcomes and limitations: Reactive arthritis synovial fluid and blood were previously reported to contain some motif variants. Seemingly distinctive of ankylosing spondylitis blood was a TCR beta motif formed by eight highly homologous variants.

TCRdb re-analysed the 5' RACE reads in MiXCR, keeping a single row per CDR3 protein. In the table there are roughly 180,000 distinct CDR3 sequences, 11% of which are singletons. Germline V gene lookup returns CDR1 SGHRS and CDR2 YFSETQ. V shed 1 base and J shed 7 bases, with 12 bases lying between them. The CDR3 has 13 residues. This chain links TRBV5-1 with TRBJ2-7; D unclear. This TCR derives from a male donor with ankylosing spondylitis or in good health (not recorded which). Sequenced input: blood, either unsorted or a sorted T cell fraction (not recorded which). The CDR3 bases are TGCGCCAGCAGCTTGAGACCCTTGGGGGAGCAGTACTTC. It specifies CASSLRPLGEQYF. Drawing the rest from reference TRBV5-1 and TRBJ2-7, the complete variable domain is KAGVTQTPRYLIKTRGQQVTLSCSPISGHRSVSWYQQTPGQGLQFLFEYFSETQRNKGNFPGRFSGRQFSNSRSEMNVSTLELGDSALYLCASSLRPLGEQYFGPGTRLTVT.